The 24 T cell receptor beta chains given below trace back to one sample, sequenced in a study of blood T cell repertoires in COVID-19. Generated by immunoSEQ multiplex PCR, the TCRdb table keeps only in-frame clones and is missing some. Counted here are more than 250,000 clones, approximately 85% occurring once; the ten biggest clones make up roughly 4.6%. The sample was peripheral blood. The receptors were gathered from a man aged 45-65 years with active or convalescent COVID-19.

This clone has more than one count but fewer than ten. The chain combines TRBV12-3 or TRBV12-4 with TRBJ1-2; D is possibly TRBD1 (5 bases). Trimming shortened V by 7 bases and J by 6 bases, and 15 bases separated the two germline ends. This CDR3 region has 13 residues. In DNA, the CDR3 is TGTGCCAGCACCCCGGGACCGGGGGATGGCTACACCTTC. Its translation: CASTPGPGDGYTF.

This chain joins TRBV30 and TRBJ2-3, with D maybe TRBD2 (6 bases). The CDR3 contains 15 residues. The germline V gene has CDR1 GTSNPN and CDR2 SVGIG (reference sequence). Trimming pared 2 bases from V and 4 bases from J, leaving 16 bases between. CDR3: CAWSSGSGVADTQYF. The CDR3 DNA sequence: TGTGCCTGGAGTAGTGGATCGGGAGTGGCAGATACGCAGTATTTT.

The V and J genes are TRBV5-6 and TRBJ2-5; D perhaps matches TRBD1 (5 bases). Germline V gene sequence: CDR1 SGHDT, CDR2 YYEEEE. With 0 bases removed from V and 2 bases from J, the gap between germline ends came to 8 bases. This CDR3 spans 14 amino acids. CDR3 in DNA: TGTGCCAGCAGCTTGGGGACAACTCAAGAGACCCAGTACTTC. Protein product: CASSLGTTQETQYF.

The chain couples TRBV6-5 to TRBJ2-7; D may be TRBD1 (6 bases). CDR3 size: 14 residues. V was clipped by 6 bases and J by 2 bases, with 14 bases between them. The germline gives CDR1 MNHEY, CDR2 SVGAGI. The CDR3: CASSHDDRTYEQYF. The CDR3 DNA reads as TGTGCCAGCAGCCATGACGACAGGACCTACGAGCAGTACTTC.

This clone was seen more than once but under ten times. CDR3 coding DNA: TGCGCCAGCAGCCAGGACTGGACTAGCGGAAGGGGTTTCACAGATACGCAGTATTTT. Its translation: CASSQDWTSGRGFTDTQYF. V gene TRBV4-1 combines with J gene TRBJ2-3, with 10 bases fitting TRBD2. Germline lookup yields CDR1 MGHRA and CDR2 YSYEKL. The CDR3 is 19 residues long. V dropped 3 bases and J dropped 2; count of bases not matched to a gene: 14.

This clone has just one count. This sequence joins TRBV6-2 or TRBV6-3 and TRBJ2-5; 9 positions match TRBD2. The CDR3 consists of 14 residues. Germline trimming cut 6 bases from V and 2 bases from J; bases unmatched to any gene: 4. The germline V gene has CDR1 MNHEY and CDR2 SVGEGT. The CDR3, as DNA: TGTGCCAGCAGCCGACTAGCGGAACAAGAGACCCAGTACTTC. Translating gives CASSRLAEQETQYF.

The V call is TRBV15, the J call TRBJ1-1; a weak D match, TRBD1 (6 bases). CDR1 and CDR2 from the germline V gene are LNHNV and YYDKDF (reference sequence). The CDR3 is made up of 13 amino acids. Trimming pared 0 bases from V and 11 bases from J, leaving 13 bases between. CDR3: CATSRDKQGTAFF. In DNA form, the CDR3 reads TGTGCCACCAGCAGAGATAAGCAGGGGACGGCTTTCTTT.

V and J are TRBV5-4 and TRBJ2-3; 7 bases are shared with TRBD2. Germline CDR1 is SGHNT and CDR2 is YYREEE (reference sequence). This CDR3 region has 12 residues. After removal of 2 bases from V and 6 bases from J, the junction contained 0 bases not matched to a gene. CDR3 region: CASSFGRDTQYF. The CDR3 bases are TGTGCCAGCAGCTTCGGGAGGGATACGCAGTATTTT.

The genes are TRBV7-3 and TRBJ2-2; 13 nucleotides line up with TRBD2. Germline V gives CDR1 SGHTA, CDR2 FQGTGA. This CDR3 is built from 19 residues. V lost 3 bases and J lost 3; bases outside the gene matches: 10. CDR3 loop: CASSFRGPGLAGYTGELFF. For the CDR3, the DNA is TGTGCCAGCAGCTTCAGGGGACCGGGACTAGCGGGGTACACCGGGGAGCTGTTTTTT.

This clone was seen once. The chain uses TRBV11-3 and TRBJ2-1; 7 nucleotides match TRBD2. V shed 5 bases and J 15 bases; nucleotides not matched to a gene: 10. CDR1 and CDR2 (germline): SGHNT, YENEEA. The CDR3 sequence is 12 residues long. The CDR3 region is CASSPVAGLLFF. As DNA, the CDR3 is TGTGCCAGCAGCCCGGTCGCGGGACTACTGTTCTTC.

The gene calls are TRBV25-1 and TRBJ2-7, with 12 bases that match TRBD1. The V gene's germline CDR1 is MGHDK and CDR2 SYGVNS. The CDR3 extends over 17 amino acids. The V gene end was trimmed by 1 base and the J gene end by 6 bases; junction bases not matched to a gene: 10. The CDR3 loop reads CASSEFGGTGGIREQYF. The CDR3 DNA is TGTGCCAGCAGTGAATTCGGGGGGACAGGGGGCATTCGCGAGCAGTACTTC.

This rearrangement joins TRBV6-5 to TRBJ2-1; 8 positions agree with TRBD2. Germline values: CDR1 MNHEY, CDR2 SVGAGI. J was trimmed by 8 bases and V by 8 bases; bases with no gene match: 11. This CDR3 has 14 residues. The CDR3 sequence: CASGVISGKDEQFF. The CDR3 DNA sequence: TGTGCCAGCGGGGTTATTAGCGGGAAAGATGAGCAGTTCTTC.

This chain uses TRBV27 with TRBJ1-2; TRBD1 agrees at 8 bases. Germline loops: CDR1 MNHEY, CDR2 SMNVEV (reference sequence). The V segment lost 5 bases and the J segment 3 bases; nucleotides outside the gene matches: 17. The CDR3 runs 18 residues. CDR3 DNA sequence: TGTGCCAGCAGTCCCAGGGGGCCCCAGACAGGTTCCCACTATGGCTACACCTTC. Amino acids: CASSPRGPQTGSHYGYTF.

V is TRBV7-9 and J is TRBJ1-1; D is ambiguous. CDR3 length: 13 amino acids. V was shortened by 5 bases and J by 8 bases, with 15 bases between the two germline ends. In germline, CDR1 is SEHNR, CDR2 FQNEAQ (reference sequence). The CDR3 coding sequence is TGTGCCAGCAGCGAAGGCGGATTCAAGGAAGCTTTCTTT. Translation gives CASSEGGFKEAFF. The entire variable domain, with the rest obtained from reference TRBV7-9 and TRBJ1-1, is as follows: DTGVSQNPRHKITKRGQNVTFRCDPISEHNRLYWYRQTLGQGPEFLTYFQNEAQLEKSRLLSDRFSAERPKGSFSTLEIQRTEQGDSAMYLCASSEGGFKEAFFGQGTRLTVV.

This clone was seen only a few times. The chain joins TRBV5-1 to TRBJ1-2; D uncertain. The length of the CDR3 is 15 residues. Trimming took 0 bases from V and 2 from J, leaving 11 bases between them. The V gene's germline CDR1 is SGHRS and CDR2 YFSETQ. The CDR3 protein is CASSLVYSSNYGYTF. In DNA, the CDR3 is TGCGCCAGCAGCTTGGTTTACAGCAGCAACTATGGCTACACCTTC.

The chain employs TRBV6-2 or TRBV6-3 and TRBJ2-7; TRBD2 aligns across 10 bases. The germline CDR1 and CDR2 sequences are MNHEY and SVGEGT. Trimming cost V 4 bases and J 0 bases; bases outside gene matches: 12. The CDR3 is 18 amino acids. The CDR3 sequence is CASSLTGAGGPSSYEQYF. The CDR3 DNA is TGTGCCAGCAGTTTGACCGGAGCGGGAGGGCCTAGCTCCTACGAGCAGTACTTC.

This rearrangement joins TRBV5-1 to TRBJ1-1; 8 nucleotides match TRBD1. CDR1 is SGHRS, CDR2 YFSETQ, per germline. The CDR3 extends over 13 amino acids. Trimming cost V 3 bases and J 3 bases; bases outside gene matches: 1. CDR3 in DNA: TGCGCCAGCAGCTCGGGACAGGACACTGAAGCTTTCTTT. Translation gives CASSSGQDTEAFF.

This chain links TRBV6-2 or TRBV6-3 with TRBJ2-3, with 13 bases that match TRBD2. The CDR3 covers 17 residues. The V segment lost 6 bases and the J segment 1 base; nucleotides outside the gene matches: 7. Germline CDR1 MNHEY, CDR2 SVGEGT. This chain's CDR3 is CASSPGTSGTRTDTQYF. DNA of the CDR3: TGTGCCAGCAGCCCAGGGACTAGCGGGACCCGCACAGATACGCAGTATTTT.

The chain carries TRBV3-1 (or the pseudogene TRBV3-2) and TRBJ2-7; weak D call: TRBD2 (5 bases). With 3 bases removed from V and 7 bases from J, the gap between germline ends came to 13 bases. The CDR3 has 13 residues. Per germline, CDR1 LGHDT and CDR2 YNNKEL (reference sequence). CDR3 amino acids: CASSQTGVGEQYF. CDR3 DNA sequence: TGTGCCAGCAGCCAGACCGGGGTCGGTGAGCAGTACTTC.

The gene calls are TRBV7-8 and TRBJ1-3; a possible D gene is TRBD1 (6 bases). The V gene's germline CDR1 is SGHVS and CDR2 FQNEAQ. The V end was cut by 3 bases, the J end by 2 bases, with 14 bases between. CDR3 length equals 16 residues. The CDR3 loop is CASSFGAKGAGNTIYF. The CDR3 DNA follows: TGTGCCAGCAGCTTTGGGGCCAAGGGGGCTGGAAACACCATATATTTT.

V is TRBV11-2 and J is TRBJ2-3; D unclear. V shed 1 base and J shed 4 bases, with 9 bases lying between them. This CDR3 contains 14 residues. The germline V gene has CDR1 SGHAT and CDR2 FQNNGV. CDR3 sequence reads: CASSLVAGADTQYF. The CDR3, as DNA: TGTGCCAGCAGCTTAGTTGCAGGTGCAGATACGCAGTATTTT.

The chain uses TRBV18 and TRBJ1-1; 11 bases map to TRBD1. Trimming took 4 bases from V and 4 from J; bases not matched to a gene: 2. The CDR3 is made up of 14 amino acids. The germline V gene encodes CDR1 KGHSH and CDR2 LQKENI. CDR3 residues: CASSRTGGRTEAFF. CDR3 sequence (DNA): TGTGCCAGCTCACGGACAGGGGGCCGCACTGAAGCTTTCTTT.

This clone is a singleton in its sample. The gene calls are TRBV10-3 and TRBJ2-1; D is perhaps TRBD1 (6 bases). Trimming shortened V by 7 bases and J by 4 bases, and 14 bases separated the two germline ends. Germline V gene data show CDR1 as ENHRY and CDR2 as SYGVKD. The CDR3 contains 14 residues. CDR3 sequence: CAITRDIRYNEQFF. CDR3 sequence (DNA): TGTGCCATCACCCGGGACATCCGATACAATGAGCAGTTCTTC.

Details on this clone: Other DNA sequences from this sample encode an identical CDR3 as well. The chain combines TRBV6-1 with TRBJ1-5; 10 bases map to TRBD1. Trimming took 1 base from V and 6 from J; bases not matched to a gene: 3. The CDR3 is 15 residues long. The germline V gene encodes CDR1 MNHNS and CDR2 SASEGT. In nucleotides, the CDR3 is TGTGCCAGCAGTGAAGGGGACAGGGGAGGTCAGCCCCAGCATTTT. The encoded protein is CASSEGDRGGQPQHF.